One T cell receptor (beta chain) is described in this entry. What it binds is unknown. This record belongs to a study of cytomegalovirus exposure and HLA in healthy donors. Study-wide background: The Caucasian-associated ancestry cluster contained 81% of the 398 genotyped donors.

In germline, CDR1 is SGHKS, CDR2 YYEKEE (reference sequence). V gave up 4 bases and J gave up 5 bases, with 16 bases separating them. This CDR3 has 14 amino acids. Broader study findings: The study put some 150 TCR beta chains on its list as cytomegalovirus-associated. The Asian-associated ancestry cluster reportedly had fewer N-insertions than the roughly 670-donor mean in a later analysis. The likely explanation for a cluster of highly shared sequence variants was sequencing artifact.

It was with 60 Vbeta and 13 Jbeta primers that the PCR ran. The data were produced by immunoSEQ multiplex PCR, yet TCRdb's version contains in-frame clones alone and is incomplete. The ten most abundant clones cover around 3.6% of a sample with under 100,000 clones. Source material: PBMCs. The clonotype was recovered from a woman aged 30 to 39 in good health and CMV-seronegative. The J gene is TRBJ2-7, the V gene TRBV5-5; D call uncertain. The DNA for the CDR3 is TGTGCCAGCAGCCGTACCCGAATGAGCCACGAGCAGTACTTC. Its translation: CASSRTRMSHEQYF.